The present T cell receptor beta chain was sequenced within a study of human T cells and chemical hapten exposure. Across the study: Patients were given diphenylcyclopropenone on the scalp weekly across the approximately 25-week study. Study-wide results and caveats: After DPC sensitization, TCRs above 1 in 1000 frequency showed no change.

Documented time point: pre-sensitization, week 0. Described treatment: therapeutic diphenylcyclopropenone sensitization with weekly scalp DPC. TCRdb re-derived calls from the RACE reads in MiXCR, one entry per CDR3 protein. The sample yields 300,000 to 450,000 distinct CDR3 sequences, roughly 5% seen once. Remarks on this clonotype: No antigen is known for it.

Germline V gene sequence: CDR1 SGHAT, CDR2 FQNNGV. The V segment lost 2 bases and the J segment 7 bases; nucleotides outside the gene matches: 4. The CDR3 sequence is 14 residues long. The sequenced sample was whole blood, obtained in connection with sensitization to the hapten diphenylcyclopropenone (DPC). This receptor was obtained from a woman in her fifties or sixties with alopecia areata. Some clones in this sample may be carry-over from other donors' samples. V usage is TRBV11-2 and J usage is TRBJ2-4, with 8 bases that match TRBD2. The DNA of the CDR3 is TGTGCCAGCAGCTTATCCGGGGGGGGCAACATTCAGTACTTC. This codes for CASSLSGGGNIQYF.